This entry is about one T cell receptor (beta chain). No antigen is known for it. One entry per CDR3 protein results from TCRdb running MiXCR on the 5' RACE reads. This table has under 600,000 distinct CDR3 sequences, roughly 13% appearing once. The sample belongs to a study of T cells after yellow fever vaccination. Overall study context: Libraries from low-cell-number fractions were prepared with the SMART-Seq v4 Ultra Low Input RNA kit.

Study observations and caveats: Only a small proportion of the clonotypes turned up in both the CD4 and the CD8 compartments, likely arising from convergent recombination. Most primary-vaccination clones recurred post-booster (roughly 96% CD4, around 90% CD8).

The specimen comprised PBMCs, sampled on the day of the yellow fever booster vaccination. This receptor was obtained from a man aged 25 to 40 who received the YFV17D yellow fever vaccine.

CDR3 region: CASSSWDNSHYEQYF. Written as DNA, the CDR3 is TGTGCCAGTAGTTCTTGGGACAATTCACACTACGAGCAGTACTTC. The V and J genes are TRBV19 and TRBJ2-7, with D possibly matching TRBD1 (6 bases). Trimming removed 5 bases from V and 3 bases from J, with 17 bases in between. CDR3 size: 15 residues. The germline V gene has CDR1 LNHDA and CDR2 SQIVND (reference sequence).